The next 20 T cell receptor beta chains were all read from a single sample in a study of blood T cell repertoires in COVID-19. Sequenced by immunoSEQ multiplex PCR; TCRdb stores in-frame clones only, minus some. The table records roughly 150,000 clones, around 82% of them present only once. Material for sequencing was PBMCs or T cells enriched from blood (not recorded which). The receptors originated from a man aged 35 to 55 who had recovered from COVID-19.

The chain joins TRBV6-1 to TRBJ1-1; TRBD1 matches at 7 bases. V was clipped by 3 bases and J by 6 bases; unmatched bases: 7. Germline V CDR1 and CDR2: MNHNS, SASEGT. CDR3 size: 14 residues. CDR3 region: CASSDVRGVAEAFF. DNA of the CDR3: TGTGCCAGCAGTGATGTCAGGGGGGTCGCTGAAGCTTTCTTT.

CDR3 DNA: TGTGCCAGCAGTTCTACGACAGGGCTCTACACCTTC. It encodes CASSSTTGLYTF. The chain uses TRBV28 and TRBJ1-2, with 7 bases aligning to TRBD1. The CDR3 extends over 12 amino acids. J was trimmed by 10 bases and V by 4 bases; bases with no gene match: 6. Germline V gene lookup returns CDR1 MDHEN and CDR2 SYDVKM.

The genes are TRBV18 and TRBJ1-1; TRBD1 matches at 8 bases. Germline-derived CDR1 and CDR2 are KGHSH and LQKENI. The CDR3 runs 14 residues. V was pared by 6 bases and J by 2 bases, with 5 bases of the junction left unmatched. Here the CDR3 DNA reads TGTGCCAGCTCCCGGGGACAGGTTAACACTGAAGCTTTCTTT. It codes for CASSRGQVNTEAFF.

The rearrangement uses TRBV10-3 and TRBJ2-2, with D uncertain. The V end was cut by 6 bases, the J end by 1 base, with 6 bases between. The CDR3 consists of 13 residues. The germline CDR1 and CDR2 sequences are ENHRY and SYGVKD. CDR3 loop: CAIRERNTGELFF. CDR3 nucleotides: TGTGCCATCAGGGAGCGGAACACCGGGGAGCTGTTTTTT.

The chain employs TRBV3-1 (or the pseudogene TRBV3-2) and TRBJ2-5; 7 bases agree with TRBD1. Germline CDR1 LGHDT, CDR2 YNNKEL (reference sequence). The CDR3 has 12 amino acids. Germline trimming cut 4 bases from V and 5 bases from J; bases unmatched to any gene: 1. Written as DNA, the CDR3 is TGTGCCAGCAGCCCGACAGGGGAGACCCAGTACTTC. Residues: CASSPTGETQYF.

V gene TRBV7-3 combines with J gene TRBJ2-1, with 7 bases that match TRBD2. The CDR3 is made up of 16 amino acids. After removal of 3 bases from V and 6 bases from J, the junction contained 11 bases not matched to a gene. Looked up from germline, CDR1 is SGHTA and CDR2 is FQGTGA. The CDR3 is CASSLTGGLPSNEQFF. The CDR3 nucleotides are TGTGCCAGCAGCTTGACGGGGGGACTACCCTCCAATGAGCAGTTCTTC.

This rearrangement joins TRBV27 to TRBJ1-2, with no clear D. Trimming cost V 4 bases and J 2 bases, with 14 bases left between them. Germline CDR1 MNHEY, CDR2 SMNVEV (reference sequence). The CDR3 contains 15 residues. The CDR3 sequence is CASSYSFGSNYGYTF. The DNA of the CDR3 is TGTGCCAGCAGTTATTCCTTTGGCTCAAACTATGGCTACACCTTC.

This clone was counted a single time. The rearrangement uses TRBV18 and TRBJ1-2; D is uncertain. V lost 3 bases to trimming and J lost 8 bases, with 16 bases between them. Germline CDR1 is KGHSH and CDR2 is LQKENI. CDR3 length equals 14 residues. The CDR3 DNA reads as TGTGCCAGCTCACCTCCAGGCGTGCCGAGCGGCTACACCTTC. Translated, it gives CASSPPGVPSGYTF.

The V gene is TRBV11-2, the J gene TRBJ2-5; 9 positions match TRBD2. The CDR3 loop spans 16 amino acids. The V and J ends lost 5 bases and 1 base, in that order; junction bases with no gene match: 8. The germline V gene has CDR1 SGHAT and CDR2 FQNNGV. The CDR3 protein is CASSPVSGGSQETQYF. In nucleotides, the CDR3 is TGTGCCAGCAGCCCCGTGAGCGGGGGGTCCCAAGAGACCCAGTACTTC. Combining the CDR3 with reference TRBV11-2 and TRBJ2-5 gives the whole variable domain EAGVAQSPRYKIIEKRQSVAFWCNPISGHATLYWYQQILGQGPKLLIQFQNNGVVDDSQLPKDRFSAERLKGVDSTLKIQPAKLEDSAVYLCASSPVSGGSQETQYFGPGTRLLVL.

CDR3 in amino acids: CASSPPRGKFSGNTIYF. CDR3 bases: TGTGCCAGCAGCCCCCCCCGAGGGAAATTCTCTGGAAACACCATATATTTT. The chain employs TRBV9 and TRBJ1-3; D gene uncertain. Germline-derived CDR1 and CDR2 are SGDLS and YYNGEE. V was trimmed by 4 bases and J by 0 bases, leaving 17 bases between them. This CDR3 is built from 17 residues.

This sequence joins TRBV1 and TRBJ1-1. TRBV1 is given as a pseudogene. The CDR3 totals 16 residues. The CDR3 protein is CTSSQHGGGGKTEAFF. As DNA, the CDR3 is TGCACCAGCAGCCAACATGGTGGGGGAGGAAAGACTGAAGCTTTCTTT.

The chain's CDR3 is CASSQGAGTEAFF. DNA for the CDR3: TGTGCCAGCAGCCAGGGGGCAGGTACTGAAGCTTTCTTT. V usage is TRBV7-9 and J usage is TRBJ1-1, with 8 bases that match TRBD1. Germline lookup yields CDR1 SEHNR and CDR2 FQNEAQ (reference sequence). The CDR3 is 13 residues long. Trimming at V came to 5 bases and at J to 5 bases, leaving 4 bases not matched to a gene. The variable domain in full, with the rest retrieved from reference TRBV7-9 and TRBJ1-1, is DTGVSQNPRHKITKRGQNVTFRCDPISEHNRLYWYRQTLGQGPEFLTYFQNEAQLEKSRLLSDRFSAERPKGSFSTLEIQRTEQGDSAMYLCASSQGAGTEAFFGQGTRLTVV.

This clone was counted once. The chain is built from TRBV6-5 and TRBJ2-5; 12 bases are a match to TRBD2. The V gene's germline CDR1 is MNHEY and CDR2 SVGAGI. The CDR3 consists of 15 residues. V lost 2 bases to trimming and J lost 5 bases; unmatched junction nucleotides: 3. The CDR3 sequence is CASSYLAGGSETQYF. The CDR3 coding sequence is TGTGCCAGCAGTTACCTAGCGGGGGGGAGCGAGACCCAGTACTTC.

The chain joins TRBV7-9 to TRBJ1-5; D is ambiguous. The CDR3 has 15 amino acids. Germline assignment: CDR1 SEHNR and CDR2 FQNEAQ (reference sequence). The V gene lost 2 bases and the J gene lost 0 bases, with 8 bases spanning the gap. DNA for the CDR3: TGTGCCAGCAGCTTACTCCGGGATAGCAATCAGCCCCAGCATTTT. It codes for CASSLLRDSNQPQHF.

This clone occurred a few times. This rearrangement joins TRBV30 to TRBJ1-5; D not certain. Trimming cost V 2 bases and J 5 bases, with 13 bases left between them. Germline V gene sequence: CDR1 GTSNPN, CDR2 SVGIG (reference sequence). The CDR3 covers 14 residues. The CDR3 DNA is TGTGCCTGGAGTTCTGGGAGTAACTATCAGCCCCAGCATTTT. Protein product: CAWSSGSNYQPQHF.

For the CDR3, the DNA is TGTGCCAGCGCGAACTCCTACAATGAGCAGTTCTTC. Its translation: CASANSYNEQFF. The chain carries TRBV6-5 and TRBJ2-1; the D is unclear. Per the germline V gene, CDR1 is MNHEY and CDR2 is SVGAGI. The V end lost 8 bases, the J end lost 0 bases, and 5 bases lay between the germline ends. This CDR3 has 12 residues.

The CDR3 DNA reads as TGTGCCAGCAGCTTAGGCGGCGGCAGGGTCGGCTACACCTTC. Its protein is CASSLGGGRVGYTF. This rearrangement joins TRBV7-9 to TRBJ1-2; D possibly corresponds to TRBD1 (5 bases). This CDR3 has 14 amino acids. V was clipped by 1 base and J by 8 bases, with 14 bases between them. Looked up from germline, CDR1 is SEHNR and CDR2 is FQNEAQ (reference sequence).

The chain combines TRBV30 with TRBJ1-5; possibly TRBD1 for D (5 bases). The ends were cut back, 1 base at V and 2 bases at J, with 21 bases in the middle. This CDR3 region has 18 residues. Germline CDR1 reads GTSNPN; CDR2 reads SVGIG (reference sequence). CDR3 in DNA: TGTGCCTGGAGTGAAATAGTCGCGGGGCAGGTCGGCAATCAGCCCCAGCATTTT. Amino acid sequence: CAWSEIVAGQVGNQPQHF.

The chain uses TRBV12-5 and TRBJ1-2; D is ambiguous. Per the germline V gene, CDR1 is LGHNT and CDR2 is FRNRAP. Between the trimmed V and J ends, which lost 1 base and 7 bases, there was a span of 16 bases. The CDR3 has 15 residues. The CDR3 spells CASGLDGRGKIGYTF. The CDR3 coding sequence is TGTGCTAGTGGTTTGGATGGGCGGGGAAAAATTGGCTACACCTTC.

This clone was seen only once. The gene calls are TRBV5-1 and TRBJ1-2, with 11 bases aligning to TRBD1. The J segment lost 7 bases and the V segment lost 4 bases, leaving 6 bases of the junction unmatched. The germline V gene has CDR1 SGHRS and CDR2 YFSETQ. The CDR3 sequence is 14 residues long. DNA of the CDR3: TGCGCCAGCAGCGTCCGGGACAGGGGGACTGGCTACACCTTC. Translating gives CASSVRDRGTGYTF.